Reported below is one T cell receptor beta chain. Its antigen is as yet unknown. This sample is drawn from a study of T-cell memory formation after mild COVID-19. Study-level findings and limits: Clones which contracted sat mainly in CM and EM if CD4+, and in EMRA if CD8+.

This CDR3 spans 13 amino acids. Trimming removed 3 bases from V and 6 bases from J, with 10 bases in between. From germline, CDR1 is MNHEY and CDR2 SMNVEV (reference sequence). From the 5' RACE reads, TCRdb called clonotypes with MiXCR, one entry per CDR3 protein. The table includes 250,000 to 350,000 distinct CDR3 sequences, about 17% detected once. The sample taken for sequencing was PBMCs or a T cell subset sorted from them (not recorded which). The rearrangement joins TRBV27 to TRBJ2-3; D is perhaps TRBD2 (5 bases). The source is a man younger than 35 who had mild COVID-19 (a few samples of this study predate the infection). Cell type and time point are not known. The CDR3 coding sequence is TGTGCCAGCAGTTTCGAGGGAATGGATACGCAGTATTTT. It encodes CASSFEGMDTQYF.